This is a list of T cell receptor beta chains from one sample in a study of blood T cells in healthy people across ages. Each CDR3 protein gets one entry after TCRdb re-called the 5' RACE reads with MiXCR. The table lists over 600,000 distinct CDR3 sequences, around half of them singletons. The material sequenced was blood. Source of these receptors: a man of 80 years or more in good health. Both conserved end residues are part of each CDR3. D genes are given only for firm matches. Not every row has a clone size; where given, it reads once, few, many or a size class.

abundance | j_gene | v_gene | d_gene | CDR3nt | CDR3aa
. | TRBJ2-1 | TRBV5-6 | TRBD1 | TGTGCCAGCAGCCGACAGACGGGGACAGTAAGCAGCTCCTACAATGAGCAGTTCTTC | CASSRQTGTVSSSYNEQFF
once | TRBJ2-5 | TRBV6-1 | . | TGTGCCAGCAGTGAACCCGCGGAGGTTCCCCGGTACTTC | CASSEPAEVPRYF
few | TRBJ2-1 | TRBV4-1 | TRBD2 | TGCGCCAGCAGCCAAGGGCTAGCGGGAGTAGGTGAGCAGTTCTTC | CASSQGLAGVGEQFF
. | TRBJ2-1 | TRBV20-1 | TRBD2 | TGCAGTGCGCAAAGACGGACTAGCGGCTACAATGAGCAGTTCTTC | CSAQRRTSGYNEQFF
. | TRBJ2-1 | TRBV27 | . | TGTGCCAGCAAGGCAGCGGGCTTAGTATATGAGCAGTTCTTC | CASKAAGLVYEQFF
once | TRBJ2-7 | TRBV27 | . | TGTGCCAGCAGCTCTACATCGGAAGACGAGCAGTACTTC | CASSSTSEDEQYF
few | TRBJ2-1 | TRBV11-3 | . | TGTGCCAGCAGCCTCTACGGGGGCCTAGGTGATGAGCAGTTCTTC | CASSLYGGLGDEQFF
. | TRBJ2-1 | TRBV7-9 | . | TGTGCCAGCAGCTTAGCCCCTTCCGGGAACTCCTACAATGAGCAGTTCTTC | CASSLAPSGNSYNEQFF
few | TRBJ2-7 | TRBV4-2 | TRBD2 | TGTGCCAGCAGCATTCTAGCGGGAGGAGTTAATGAGCAGTACTTC | CASSILAGGVNEQYF
few | TRBJ2-7 | TRBV7-2 | . | TGTGCCAGCAGCTTAGTGGGGGGCGAAACCTCCTACGAGCAGTACTTC | CASSLVGGETSYEQYF
. | TRBJ2-7 | TRBV12-3/TRBV12-4 | TRBD1 | TGCGCCAGCAGGCGACAGGGTAAGGCCTACGAGCAGTACTTC | CASRRQGKAYEQYF
. | TRBJ2-5 | TRBV9 | TRBD2 | TGTGCCAGCAGCGGAGGACTAGCGGAAGGGGGGGAGCAGTACTTC | CASSGGLAEGGEQYF
. | TRBJ1-1 | TRBV29-1 | . | TGCAGCGGTAAGGACAGCAAGGACACTGAAGCTTTCTTT | CSGKDSKDTEAFF
few | TRBJ2-3 | TRBV2 | . | TGTGCCAGCGGACAGCGCACAGATACGCAGTATTTT | CASGQRTDTQYF
. | TRBJ2-4 | TRBV12-3/TRBV12-4 | . | TGTGCCAGCAGTCAACTAGAAGGGATTCAGTACTTC | CASSQLEGIQYF
. | TRBJ2-4 | TRBV12-3/TRBV12-4 | . | TGTGCCAGCACCCCCATGGGGCATAGGGAGCAGTACTTC | CASTPMGHREQYF
. | TRBJ1-1 | TRBV4-3 | . | TGCGCCAGCAGCCAAGTGGAGGGGAAGAACACTGAAGCTTTCTTT | CASSQVEGKNTEAFF
. | TRBJ2-1 | TRBV5-1 | . | TGCGCCAGCGCCTATCGGGGTGGCGAGCAGTTCTTC | CASAYRGGEQFF
. | TRBJ2-1 | TRBV24-1 | TRBD2 | TGTGCCACCAGTGACCCGGGACTAGCGGGCGGGGGCGATGAGCAGTTCTTC | CATSDPGLAGGGDEQFF
few | TRBJ2-7 | TRBV20-1 | TRBD2 | TGCAGTGCTCTCACCGGGGTAGCGGGGGAACGGTCCTACGAGCAGTACTTC | CSALTGVAGERSYEQYF
few | TRBJ2-1 | TRBV5-1 | TRBD2 | TGCGCCAGCAGCTTGGTGCAAGGCGGGGGATCCTACAATGAGCAGTTCTTC | CASSLVQGGGSYNEQFF
. | TRBJ1-1 | TRBV29-1 | TRBD1 | TGCAGCGTCCGTGTAAACAGGGGAAACACTGAAGCTTTCTTT | CSVRVNRGNTEAFF
. | TRBJ2-3 | TRBV29-1 | TRBD2 | TGCAGCGTTGAAGCGCTAGCGGGAGGCACAGAGACGCAGTATTTT | CSVEALAGGTETQYF
. | TRBJ2-3 | TRBV27 | TRBD1 | TGTGCCAGCAGGGGACAGGGGAGGGCAGATACGCAGTATTTT | CASRGQGRADTQYF
. | TRBJ2-1 | TRBV27 | TRBD1 | TGTGCCAGCAGCGCGGACAGGGAGGAACACAATGAGCAGTTCTTC | CASSADREEHNEQFF
. | TRBJ2-1 | TRBV12-3/TRBV12-4 | . | TGTGCCAGCAGTTTGGTTCAGGGGTTGGATGAGCAGTTCTTC | CASSLVQGLDEQFF
. | TRBJ2-3 | TRBV15 | . | TGTGCCACCAGGCCCCAGGGACCAGATACGCAGTATTTT | CATRPQGPDTQYF
few | TRBJ2-7 | TRBV12-3/TRBV12-4 | TRBD1 | TGTGCCAGCAGTTTAAACGTAGGGGGCGTGGACGAGCAGTACTTC | CASSLNVGGVDEQYF
. | TRBJ2-1 | TRBV15 | TRBD1 | TGTGCCACCAGCAGAGAGGTCTCGGGACAGGGGGCAAATGAGCAGTTCTTC | CATSREVSGQGANEQFF
few | TRBJ2-3 | TRBV24-1 | . | TGTGCCACCAGTGATTTGGGCACCTCTAGCACAGATACGCAGTATTTT | CATSDLGTSSTDTQYF
few | TRBJ2-1 | TRBV6-5 | TRBD1 | TGTGCCAGCAGTAGCTCGGGACAGGGGCACAATGAGCAGTTCTTC | CASSSSGQGHNEQFF
. | TRBJ1-2 | TRBV2 | TRBD1 | TGTGCCAGCACCGCGGGACAGTCTAACTATGGCTACACCTTC | CASTAGQSNYGYTF
. | TRBJ2-3 | TRBV21-1 | . | TGTGCCAGCAGCAATCTTCCTAGCGGGGGCCCCGTTAAAGATACGCAGTATTTT | CASSNLPSGGPVKDTQYF
few | TRBJ2-7 | TRBV20-1 | TRBD2 | TGCAGTGCTCCACGGGCTAGCGGGTCCCACGAGCAGTACTTC | CSAPRASGSHEQYF
. | TRBJ2-7 | TRBV20-1 | TRBD2 | TGCAGTGCCCTTGGACTAGCGGACTCCTACGAGCAGTACTTC | CSALGLADSYEQYF
. | TRBJ2-3 | TRBV5-1 | . | TGCGCCAGCAGCCATGCGGACAGCACAGATACGCAGTATTTT | CASSHADSTDTQYF
. | TRBJ1-2 | TRBV2 | . | TGTGCCAGGAGGCTACGAAGCGGCTACACCTTC | CARRLRSGYTF
many | TRBJ1-1 | TRBV20-1 | . | TGCAGTGCTGAGAAACAGGGATGGTCCGAAGCTTTCTTT | CSAEKQGWSEAFF